This T cell receptor (beta chain) derives from a study of T cells after posttransplantation cyclophosphamide. Findings and limits, study-wide: TRB clonality was highly associated with recipient CMV seropositivity and reactivation.

This clone was counted a single time. Its antigen remains unknown. Using immunoSEQ multiplex PCR, the repertoire was profiled, and TCRdb retains in-frame clones only, with some absent. The sample carries about 9,100 clones, more than 75% recorded once. Sampled 1 year posttransplant, controls received myeloablative marrow transplants, methotrexate and a calcineurin inhibitor. The V gene's germline CDR1 is MNHEY and CDR2 SMNVEV (reference sequence). V was clipped by 6 bases and J by 1 base, with 16 bases between them. This CDR3 contains 15 residues. This TCR derives from a male patient aged 30 to 39 who received an allogeneic stem cell transplant from an unrelated donor, was CMV-positive, and had no GVHD. T cells may partly derive from the graft donor. The chain joins TRBV27 to TRBJ2-7, with D perhaps matching TRBD1 (6 bases). The input for sequencing was PBMCs, taken after an allogeneic stem cell transplant with a calcineurin inhibitor and methotrexate. The CDR3 loop reads CASRSTGHRSYEQYF. The CDR3 region has the DNA TGTGCCAGCAGATCCACGGGACACCGATCCTACGAGCAGTACTTC.